A selection of T cell receptor beta chains follows, all from one sample in a study of OX40 agonist ivuxolimab in advanced cancers. TCRdb keeps only in-frame clones here, not all; method: immunoSEQ multiplex PCR. The top ten clones hold over 2.5% of a sample with tens of thousands of clones, roughly 77% of them seen once. The sequencing used CD4+ or CD8+ T cells sorted from blood, collected in a trial of the OX40 agonist ivuxolimab. The receptors were sampled from an adult with an advanced solid tumor such as melanoma, head and neck, liver or kidney cancer. The CDR3 runs from the conserved cysteine through the conserved F or W. A D gene is named only where the DNA matches it firmly. Where a row states a size, it is once, few, many or the class of an expanded clone; other rows omit it.

cdr3_aa | cdr3_nt | clone_size | j_call | cdr3_length | v_call | d_call
CASSVAGGLAGVINEQFF | TGTGCCAGCAGCGTAGCAGGGGGACTAGCGGGAGTGATCAATGAGCAGTTCTTC | . | TRBJ2-1 | 18 | TRBV9 | TRBD2
CASSRDRVDYGYTF | TGTGCCAGTTCCCGGGACAGGGTGGATTATGGCTACACCTTC | . | TRBJ1-2 | 14 | TRBV6-5 | TRBD1
CASSVGMGDTQYF | TGTGCCAGCAGCGTAGGGATGGGGGATACGCAGTATTTT | . | TRBJ2-3 | 13 | TRBV9 | .
CASRLQGAGGYGYTF | TGTGCCAGCAGGTTACAGGGGGCGGGAGGCTATGGCTACACCTTC | . | TRBJ1-2 | 15 | TRBV6-6 | TRBD1
CASSKLTSDETQYF | TGTGCCAGCAGTAAGCTGACTAGCGACGAGACCCAGTACTTC | . | TRBJ2-5 | 14 | TRBV2 | TRBD2
CASSLVSRWLAGGLETQYF | TGCGCCAGCAGCTTGGTATCTCGGTGGCTAGCGGGAGGGTTAGAGACCCAGTACTTC | . | TRBJ2-5 | 19 | TRBV5-1 | TRBD2
CASSYGTGIYGYTF | TGCGCCAGCAGCTACGGGACAGGGATCTATGGCTACACCTTC | few | TRBJ1-2 | 14 | TRBV5-1 | TRBD1
CASSFTSAPDTQYF | TGCGCCAGCAGCTTTACTAGTGCCCCAGATACGCAGTATTTT | . | TRBJ2-3 | 14 | TRBV5-1 | .
CASSLQSGGSTQYF | TGTGCCAGCAGCTTACAGTCGGGAGGATCGACCCAGTACTTC | . | TRBJ2-5 | 14 | TRBV7-2 | TRBD2
CASSLWVNYEQYF | TGTGCCAGCAGCTTATGGGTTAACTACGAGCAGTACTTC | . | TRBJ2-7 | 13 | TRBV7-2 | .
CASSRVLTGVWDEQFF | TGCGCCAGCAGCCGGGTTCTGACGGGAGTGTGGGATGAGCAGTTCTTC | . | TRBJ2-1 | 16 | TRBV5-1 | .
CASSQDTGGQGSDTQYF | TGCGCCAGCAGCCAAGATACTGGAGGACAGGGATCAGATACGCAGTATTTT | few | TRBJ2-3 | 17 | TRBV4-3 | TRBD1
CASRSKLGPRGTEAFF | TGTGCCAGCAGATCCAAGTTGGGGCCCAGGGGGACTGAAGCTTTCTTT | . | TRBJ1-1 | 16 | TRBV7-4 | TRBD1
CASSLTDNTGELFF | TGTGCCAGCAGCTTGACTGACAACACCGGGGAGCTGTTTTTT | . | TRBJ2-2 | 14 | TRBV7-3 | .
CASSFAGGETQYF | TGTGCCAGCAGCTTCGCGGGGGGAGAGACCCAGTACTTC | . | TRBJ2-5 | 13 | TRBV7-9 | TRBD2
CSARDVDEQFF | TGCAGTGCTAGAGATGTCGACGAGCAGTTCTTC | . | TRBJ2-1 | 11 | TRBV20-1 | .
CASSIDWANTEAFF | TGTGCCAGCTCCATTGACTGGGCGAACACTGAAGCTTTCTTT | . | TRBJ1-1 | 14 | TRBV18 | .
CASSVAISGANVLTF | TGTGCCAGCAGCGTAGCAATCTCTGGGGCCAACGTCCTGACTTTC | . | TRBJ2-6 | 15 | TRBV9 | .
CASSLNRDLNYGYTF | TGTGCCAGCAGCTTAAACCGGGACCTTAACTATGGCTACACCTTC | . | TRBJ1-2 | 15 | TRBV7-2 | .
CSVSDRTRRYNEQFF | TGCAGCGTTTCCGATAGGACTAGACGCTACAATGAGCAGTTCTTC | once | TRBJ2-1 | 15 | TRBV29-1 | TRBD2
CSARAAYGYTF | TGCAGTGCTAGAGCCGCTTATGGCTACACCTTC | . | TRBJ1-2 | 11 | TRBV20-1 | .
CASGRTATYGYTF | TGTGCCAGCGGAAGGACAGCAACCTATGGCTACACCTTC | . | TRBJ1-2 | 13 | TRBV2 | .
CASSHATSGRTDTQYF | TGCGCCAGCAGCCACGCTACTAGCGGGAGAACAGATACGCAGTATTTT | few | TRBJ2-3 | 16 | TRBV4-1 | TRBD2
CASSPLGVAGANVLTF | TGTGCCAGCAGCCCCTTAGGGGTAGCCGGGGCCAACGTCCTGACTTTC | . | TRBJ2-6 | 16 | TRBV5-6 | .
CASSTAGDPGAFF | TGCGCCAGCAGCACCGCCGGGGATCCGGGAGCTTTCTTT | . | TRBJ1-1 | 13 | TRBV5-1 | .
CAISEPGQGILEQFF | TGTGCCATCAGCGAGCCGGGACAGGGAATACTTGAGCAGTTCTTC | . | TRBJ2-1 | 15 | TRBV10-3 | TRBD1
CASGRTEAFF | TGTGCCAGCGGGCGAACTGAAGCTTTCTTT | . | TRBJ1-1 | 10 | TRBV2 | .
CASSRHTGDYGYTF | TGCGCCAGCAGCCGTCACACAGGGGACTATGGCTACACCTTC | few | TRBJ1-2 | 14 | TRBV4-3 | TRBD1
CASSQDLTQNIQYF | TGCGCCAGCAGCCAAGATTTAACTCAAAACATTCAGTACTTC | . | TRBJ2-4 | 14 | TRBV4-1 | .
CASSPPGRGAETQYF | TGTGCCAGCTCACCACCGGGTCGGGGAGCGGAGACCCAGTACTTC | . | TRBJ2-5 | 15 | TRBV18 | .
CASSEAGQGVTYEQYF | TGTGCCAGCAGTGAAGCGGGACAGGGGGTAACCTACGAGCAGTACTTC | . | TRBJ2-7 | 16 | TRBV2 | TRBD1